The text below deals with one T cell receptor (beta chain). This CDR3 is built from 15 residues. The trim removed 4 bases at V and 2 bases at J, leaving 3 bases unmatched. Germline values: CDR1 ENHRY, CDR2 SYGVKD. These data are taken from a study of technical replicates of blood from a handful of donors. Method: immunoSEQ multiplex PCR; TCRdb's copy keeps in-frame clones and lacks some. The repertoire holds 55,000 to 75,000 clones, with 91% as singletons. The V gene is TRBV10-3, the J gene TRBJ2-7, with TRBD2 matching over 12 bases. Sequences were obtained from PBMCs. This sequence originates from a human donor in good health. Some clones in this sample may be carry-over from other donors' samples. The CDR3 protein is CAISASSGGAYEQYF. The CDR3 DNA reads TGTGCCATCAGTGCCTCTAGCGGGGGGGCCTACGAGCAGTACTTC.